Sequencing of this T cell receptor beta chain was carried out in a study of CD8+ T cells in alopecia areata. cDNA serving as the sequencing template came from extracted, reverse transcribed RNA. The method was immunoSEQ multiplex PCR; TCRdb's version includes in-frame clones alone and lacks a portion of them. The table has over 200,000 clones, 50% to 65% seen once. This clone was detected a few times. This sequence was found in a human donor with alopecia areata. The sample was CD4+ T cells sorted from blood, taken at week 0.

The CDR3 DNA reads TGTGCCAGCAGCGGGGGAAATACCTACGAGCAGTACTTC. The encoded protein is CASSGGNTYEQYF. The V gene is TRBV5-6, the J gene TRBJ2-7, with D possibly being TRBD1 or TRBD2 (5 bases each). This CDR3 contains 13 residues. Trimming pared 4 bases from V and 2 bases from J, leaving 10 bases between. Germline V CDR1 and CDR2: SGHDT, YYEEEE.